The clone carrying this TCR beta chain was seen ten or more times. The antigen is undetermined. Germline loops: CDR1 GTSNPN, CDR2 SVGIG (reference sequence). This CDR3 comprises 17 residues. With V trimmed by 3 bases and J by 2 bases, 9 bases remained unmatched. Not enrolled were patients with uncontrolled infection, other autoimmune disease, pregnancy or lactation. Amplified regions were TCR beta CDR3 sequences from RNA transcripts. Initially, a first-round RT-PCR of the TCR CDR3 employed the HTBI primer set. Each CDR3 protein gets one entry after TCRdb re-called the multiplex PCR reads with MiXCR. The table records approximately 740,000 distinct CDR3 sequences, around 15% of them present only once. This sample is part of a study of T cells in Graves' hyperthyroidism and ophthalmopathy. Study-level points and caveats: Most expanded thyroid clonotypes above 0.001 also appeared in blood.

The genes are TRBV30 and TRBJ2-7; 14 nucleotides match TRBD2. The sequence was collected from a woman in her late teens or twenties with Graves' hyperthyroidism. The sample comprised blood. The CDR3 sequence is CAWSARTSGRTAYEQYF. The CDR3 nucleotides are TGTGCCTGGAGCGCAAGGACTAGCGGGAGGACCGCCTACGAGCAGTACTTC.